This TCR beta chain originates from a study of shared clonotypes between healthy human individuals. Study information: A donor's plate count was three for CD4 naive and three for CD4 memory; CD8 naive had two and CD8 memory one.

A note on this clone: The antigen is not known. Other DNA variants within this sample encode the same CDR3.

Study-wide results and limits: Researchers sampled only blood; tissue repertoires likely differ. The four-donor shared clonotypes exceeded non-shared clonotypes in generation probability, with non-shared ones scoring lower.

The data were produced by immunoSEQ multiplex PCR, yet TCRdb's version contains in-frame clones alone and is incomplete. The data contain about 2.3 million clones, under 95% of them singletons. CDR1 is MDHEN, CDR2 SYDVKM, per germline. The CDR3 contains 14 residues. V was cut by 3 bases and J by 0 bases, with 6 bases left in between. Donors comprised only Caucasian adults living in Nashville, Tennessee. This TCR was recovered from a man aged 18 to 35 in good health. Some clones in this sample may be carry-over from other donors' samples. The specimen sequenced was naive CD4+ T cells from PBMCs. Noted subset: CD45RA+ positively selected. This chain links TRBV28 with TRBJ1-5; D not resolved. CDR3 region: CASSLGSSNQPQHF. As DNA, the CDR3 is TGTGCCAGCAGTTTGGGCAGTAGCAATCAGCCCCAGCATTTT. The complete variable domain, with remaining parts taken from reference TRBV28 and TRBJ1-5, reads DVKVTQSSRYLVKRTGEKVFLECVQDMDHENMFWYRQDPGLGLRLIYFSYDVKMKEKGDIPEGYSVSREKKERFSLILESASTNQTSMYLCASSLGSSNQPQHFGDGTRLSIL.